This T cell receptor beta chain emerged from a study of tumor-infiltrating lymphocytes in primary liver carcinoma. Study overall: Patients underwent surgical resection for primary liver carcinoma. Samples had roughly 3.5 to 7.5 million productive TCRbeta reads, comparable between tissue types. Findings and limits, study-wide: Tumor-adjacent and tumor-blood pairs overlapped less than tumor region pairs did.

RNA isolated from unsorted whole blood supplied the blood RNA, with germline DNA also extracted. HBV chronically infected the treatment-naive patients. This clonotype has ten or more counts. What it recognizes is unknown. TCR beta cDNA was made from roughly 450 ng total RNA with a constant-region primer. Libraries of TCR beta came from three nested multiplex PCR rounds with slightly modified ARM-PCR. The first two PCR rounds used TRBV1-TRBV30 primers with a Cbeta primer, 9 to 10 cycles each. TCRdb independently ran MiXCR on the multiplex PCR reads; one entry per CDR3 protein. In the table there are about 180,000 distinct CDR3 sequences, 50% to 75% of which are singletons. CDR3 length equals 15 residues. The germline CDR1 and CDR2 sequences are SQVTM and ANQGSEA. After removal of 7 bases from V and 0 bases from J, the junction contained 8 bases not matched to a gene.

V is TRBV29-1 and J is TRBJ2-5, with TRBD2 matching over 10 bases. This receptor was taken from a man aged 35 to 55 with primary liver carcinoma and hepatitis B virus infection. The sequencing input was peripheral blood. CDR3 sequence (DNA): TGCAGCGGTACCACTAGCGGGGACAACCAAGAGACCCAGTACTTC. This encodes CSGTTSGDNQETQYF.